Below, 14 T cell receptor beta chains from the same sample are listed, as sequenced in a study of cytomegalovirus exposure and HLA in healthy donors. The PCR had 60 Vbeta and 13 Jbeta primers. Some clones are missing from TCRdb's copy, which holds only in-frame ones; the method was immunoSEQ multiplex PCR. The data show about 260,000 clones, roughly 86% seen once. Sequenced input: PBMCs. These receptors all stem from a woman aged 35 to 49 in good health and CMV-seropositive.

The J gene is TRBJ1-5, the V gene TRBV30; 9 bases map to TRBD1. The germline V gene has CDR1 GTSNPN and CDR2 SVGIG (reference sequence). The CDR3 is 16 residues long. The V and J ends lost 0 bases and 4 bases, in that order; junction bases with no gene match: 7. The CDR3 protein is CAWSVQGGQGNQPQHF. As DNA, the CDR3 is TGTGCCTGGAGTGTACAAGGCGGACAGGGGAATCAGCCCCAGCATTTT.

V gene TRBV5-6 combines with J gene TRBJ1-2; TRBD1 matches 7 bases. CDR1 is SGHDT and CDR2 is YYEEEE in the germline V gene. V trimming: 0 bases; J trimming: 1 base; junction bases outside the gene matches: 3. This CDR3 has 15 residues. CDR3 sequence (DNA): TGTGCCAGCAGCTTGGGTCAGGGGGATAACTATGGCTACACCTTC. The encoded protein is CASSLGQGDNYGYTF.

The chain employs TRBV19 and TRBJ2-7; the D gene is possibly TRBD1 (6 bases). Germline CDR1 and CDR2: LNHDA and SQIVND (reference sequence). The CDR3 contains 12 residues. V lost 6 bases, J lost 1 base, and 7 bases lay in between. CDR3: CASRGQSYEQYF. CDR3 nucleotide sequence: TGTGCCAGTAGAGGACAGTCCTACGAGCAGTACTTC.

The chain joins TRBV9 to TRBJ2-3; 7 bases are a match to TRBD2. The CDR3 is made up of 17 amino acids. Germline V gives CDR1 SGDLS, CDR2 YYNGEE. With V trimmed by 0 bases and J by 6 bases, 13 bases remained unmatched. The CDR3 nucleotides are TGTGCCAGCAGCGTAGGGCTAGCGGTCGACCTTGGGGATACGCAGTATTTT. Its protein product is CASSVGLAVDLGDTQYF.

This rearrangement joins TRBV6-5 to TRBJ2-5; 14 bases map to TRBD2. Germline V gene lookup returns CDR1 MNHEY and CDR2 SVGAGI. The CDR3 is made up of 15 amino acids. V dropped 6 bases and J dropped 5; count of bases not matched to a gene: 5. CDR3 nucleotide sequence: TGTGCCAGCAGACCGGGACTAGCGGGAGCCGAGACCCAGTACTTC. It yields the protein CASRPGLAGAETQYF.

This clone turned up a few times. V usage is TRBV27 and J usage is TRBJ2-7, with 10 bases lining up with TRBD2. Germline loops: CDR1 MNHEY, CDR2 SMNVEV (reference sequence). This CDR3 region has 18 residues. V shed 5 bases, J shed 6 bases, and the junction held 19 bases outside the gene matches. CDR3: CASSTGSDGASGSFEQYF. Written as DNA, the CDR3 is TGTGCCAGCAGTACGGGGTCCGACGGGGCTAGCGGGAGTTTCGAGCAGTACTTC.

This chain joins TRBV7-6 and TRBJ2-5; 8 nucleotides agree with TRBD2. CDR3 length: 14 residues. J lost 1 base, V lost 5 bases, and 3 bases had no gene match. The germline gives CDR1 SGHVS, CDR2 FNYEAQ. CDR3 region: CASSPGGGQETQYF. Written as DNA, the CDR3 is TGTGCCAGCAGCCCCGGGGGGGGCCAAGAGACCCAGTACTTC.

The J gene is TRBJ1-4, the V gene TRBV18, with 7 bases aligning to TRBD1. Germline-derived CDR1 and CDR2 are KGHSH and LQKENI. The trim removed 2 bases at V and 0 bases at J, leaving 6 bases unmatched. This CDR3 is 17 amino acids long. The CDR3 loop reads CASSPEIGGATNEKLFF. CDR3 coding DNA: TGTGCCAGCTCACCAGAGATAGGGGGCGCAACTAATGAAAAACTGTTTTTT.

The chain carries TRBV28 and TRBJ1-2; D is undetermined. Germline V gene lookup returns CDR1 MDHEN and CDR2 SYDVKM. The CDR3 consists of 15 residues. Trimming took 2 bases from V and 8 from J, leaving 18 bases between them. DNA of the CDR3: TGTGCCAGCAGTTTAGTGATGGGTTTAAAGCGCGGCTACACCTTC. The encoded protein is CASSLVMGLKRGYTF.

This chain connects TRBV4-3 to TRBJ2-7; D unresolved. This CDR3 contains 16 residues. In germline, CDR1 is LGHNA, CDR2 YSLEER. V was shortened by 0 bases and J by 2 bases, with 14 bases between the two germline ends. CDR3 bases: TGCGCCAGCAGCCAAGATCGGCGGATTGGAACCTACGAGCAGTACTTC. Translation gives CASSQDRRIGTYEQYF.

Written as DNA, the CDR3 is TGTGCCAGCAGCCTTAGGACTAGCGGGACCTACAATGAGCAGTTCTTC. Residues: CASSLRTSGTYNEQFF. The V call is TRBV7-3, the J call TRBJ2-1; 12 bases match TRBD2. With 5 bases clipped from V and 2 bases from J, the junction kept 4 bases outside the gene matches. This CDR3 has 16 residues. Germline V gene lookup returns CDR1 SGHTA and CDR2 FQGTGA.

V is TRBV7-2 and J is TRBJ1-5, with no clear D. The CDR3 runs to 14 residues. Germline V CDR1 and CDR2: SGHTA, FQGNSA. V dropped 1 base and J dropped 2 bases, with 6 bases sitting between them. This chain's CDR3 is CASSLVAGNQPQHF. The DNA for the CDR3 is TGTGCCAGCAGCTTAGTAGCGGGCAATCAGCCCCAGCATTTT.

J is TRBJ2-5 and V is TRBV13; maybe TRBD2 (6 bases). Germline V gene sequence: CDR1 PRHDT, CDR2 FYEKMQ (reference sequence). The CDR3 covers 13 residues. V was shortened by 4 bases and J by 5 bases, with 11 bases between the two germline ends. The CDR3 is CASSSRDSETQYF. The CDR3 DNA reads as TGTGCCAGCAGCTCCCGGGACTCTGAGACCCAGTACTTC.

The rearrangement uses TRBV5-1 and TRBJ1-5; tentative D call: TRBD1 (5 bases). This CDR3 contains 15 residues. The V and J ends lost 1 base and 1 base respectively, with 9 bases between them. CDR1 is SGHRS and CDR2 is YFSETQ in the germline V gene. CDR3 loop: CASSLWGGSNQPQHF. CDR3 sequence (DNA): TGCGCCAGCAGCTTGTGGGGGGGAAGCAATCAGCCCCAGCATTTT. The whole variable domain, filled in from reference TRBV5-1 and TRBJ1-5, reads KAGVTQTPRYLIKTRGQQVTLSCSPISGHRSVSWYQQTPGQGLQFLFEYFSETQRNKGNFPGRFSGRQFSNSRSEMNVSTLELGDSALYLCASSLWGGSNQPQHFGDGTRLSIL.